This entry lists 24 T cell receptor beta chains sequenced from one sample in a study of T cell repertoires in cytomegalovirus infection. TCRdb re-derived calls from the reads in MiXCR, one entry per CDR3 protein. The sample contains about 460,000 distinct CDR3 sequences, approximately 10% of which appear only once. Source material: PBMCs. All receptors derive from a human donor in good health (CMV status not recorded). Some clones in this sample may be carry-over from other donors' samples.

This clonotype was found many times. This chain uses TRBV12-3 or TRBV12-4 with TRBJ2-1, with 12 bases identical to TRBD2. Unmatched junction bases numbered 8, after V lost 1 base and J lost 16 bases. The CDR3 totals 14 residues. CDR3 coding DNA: TGTGCCAGCAGTTTAGAGGCTAGCGGGGGGGCCGGATTCTTC. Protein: CASSLEASGGAGFF.

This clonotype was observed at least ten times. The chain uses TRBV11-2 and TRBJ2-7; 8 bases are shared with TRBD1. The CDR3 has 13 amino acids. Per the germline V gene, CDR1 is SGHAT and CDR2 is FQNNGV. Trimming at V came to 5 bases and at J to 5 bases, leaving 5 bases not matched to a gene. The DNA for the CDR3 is TGTGCCAGCAGCCAGGACAGGGACCACGAGCAGTACTTC. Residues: CASSQDRDHEQYF. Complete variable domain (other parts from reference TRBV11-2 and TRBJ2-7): EAGVAQSPRYKIIEKRQSVAFWCNPISGHATLYWYQQILGQGPKLLIQFQNNGVVDDSQLPKDRFSAERLKGVDSTLKIQPAKLEDSAVYLCASSQDRDHEQYFGPGTRLTVT.

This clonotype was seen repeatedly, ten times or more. The CDR3 reads CSANRDLRDTEAFF. The CDR3, as DNA: TGCAGTGCTAACCGGGACCTGAGGGACACTGAAGCTTTCTTT. This sequence joins TRBV20-1 and TRBJ1-1; a weak D match, TRBD1 (5 bases). This CDR3 is 14 amino acids long. CDR1 is DFQATT, CDR2 SNEGSKA, per germline (reference sequence). V was clipped by 4 bases and J by 3 bases, with 15 bases between them.

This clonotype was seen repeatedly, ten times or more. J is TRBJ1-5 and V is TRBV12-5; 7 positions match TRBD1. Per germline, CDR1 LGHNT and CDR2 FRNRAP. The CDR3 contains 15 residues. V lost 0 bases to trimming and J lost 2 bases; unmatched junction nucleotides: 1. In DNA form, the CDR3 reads TGTGCTAGTGGTTTGGTCCAGGGGGGCAATCAGCCCCAGCATTTT. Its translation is CASGLVQGGNQPQHF.

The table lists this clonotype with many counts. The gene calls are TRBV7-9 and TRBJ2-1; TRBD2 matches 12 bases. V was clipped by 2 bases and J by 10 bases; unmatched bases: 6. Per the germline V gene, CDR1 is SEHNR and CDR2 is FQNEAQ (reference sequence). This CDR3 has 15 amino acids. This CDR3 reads CASSLPPGTSGEQFF. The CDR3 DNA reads TGTGCCAGCAGCTTACCGCCCGGGACTAGCGGGGAGCAGTTCTTC.

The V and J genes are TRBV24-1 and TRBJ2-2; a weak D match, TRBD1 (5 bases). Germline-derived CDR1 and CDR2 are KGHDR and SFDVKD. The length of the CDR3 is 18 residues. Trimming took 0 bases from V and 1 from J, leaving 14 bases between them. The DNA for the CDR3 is TGTGCCACCAGTGATTTGCTCTATGACAGTAAGAACACCGGGGAGCTGTTTTTT. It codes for CATSDLLYDSKNTGELFF.

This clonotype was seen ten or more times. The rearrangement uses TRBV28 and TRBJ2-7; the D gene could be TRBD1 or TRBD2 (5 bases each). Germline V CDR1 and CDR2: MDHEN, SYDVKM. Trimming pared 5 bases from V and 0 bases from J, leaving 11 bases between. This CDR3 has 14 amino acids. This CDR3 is CASSTGTASYEQYF. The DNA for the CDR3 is TGTGCCAGCAGTACCGGGACGGCCTCCTACGAGCAGTACTTC.

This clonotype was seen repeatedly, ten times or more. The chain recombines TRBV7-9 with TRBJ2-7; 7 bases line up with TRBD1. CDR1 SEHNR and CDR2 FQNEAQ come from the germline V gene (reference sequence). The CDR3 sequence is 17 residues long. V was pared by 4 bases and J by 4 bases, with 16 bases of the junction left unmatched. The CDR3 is CASSSELPRQGRYEQYF. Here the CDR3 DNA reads TGTGCCAGCAGCTCAGAATTACCCCGACAGGGCCGGTACGAGCAGTACTTC.

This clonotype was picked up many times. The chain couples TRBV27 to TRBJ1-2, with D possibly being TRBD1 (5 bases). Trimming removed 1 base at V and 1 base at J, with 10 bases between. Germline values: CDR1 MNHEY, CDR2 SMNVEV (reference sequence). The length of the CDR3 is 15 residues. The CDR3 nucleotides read TGTGCCAGCAGTTTATTGGCAGGGTTTAACTATGGCTACACCTTC. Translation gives CASSLLAGFNYGYTF.

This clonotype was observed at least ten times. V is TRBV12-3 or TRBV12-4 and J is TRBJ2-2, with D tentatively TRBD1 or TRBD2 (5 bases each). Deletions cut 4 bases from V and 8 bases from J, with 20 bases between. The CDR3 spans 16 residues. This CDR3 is CASSSGAGDRGGELFF. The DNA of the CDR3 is TGTGCCAGCAGTTCTGGGGCAGGCGATCGGGGTGGGGAGCTGTTTTTT.

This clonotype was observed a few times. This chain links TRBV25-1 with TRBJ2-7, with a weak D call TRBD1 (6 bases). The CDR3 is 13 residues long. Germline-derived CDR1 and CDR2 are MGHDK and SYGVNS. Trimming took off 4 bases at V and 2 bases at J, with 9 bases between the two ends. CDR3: CASSGWTAYEQYF. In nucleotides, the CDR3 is TGTGCCAGCAGTGGATGGACAGCCTACGAGCAGTACTTC.

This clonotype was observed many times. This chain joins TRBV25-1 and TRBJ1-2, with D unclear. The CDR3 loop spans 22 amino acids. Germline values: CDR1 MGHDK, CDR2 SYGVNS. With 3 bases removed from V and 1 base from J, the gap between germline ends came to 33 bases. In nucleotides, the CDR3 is TGTGCCAGCAGTGACACGAGGTTTCCTGCCCGCGTTAATCGGAGGAATAACTATGGCTACACCTTC. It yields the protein CASSDTRFPARVNRRNNYGYTF.

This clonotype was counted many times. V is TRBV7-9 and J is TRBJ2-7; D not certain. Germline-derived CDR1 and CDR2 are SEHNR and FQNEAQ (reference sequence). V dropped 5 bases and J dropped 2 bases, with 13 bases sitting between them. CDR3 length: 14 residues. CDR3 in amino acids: CASSPGSEPYEQYF. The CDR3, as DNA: TGTGCCAGCAGCCCCGGATCAGAACCCTACGAGCAGTACTTC.

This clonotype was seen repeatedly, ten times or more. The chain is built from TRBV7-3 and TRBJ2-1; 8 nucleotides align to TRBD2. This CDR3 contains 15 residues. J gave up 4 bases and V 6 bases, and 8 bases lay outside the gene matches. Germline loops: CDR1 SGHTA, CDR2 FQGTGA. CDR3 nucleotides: TGTGCCAGCAGTACCCGGGTAGCGGGGTACAATGAGCAGTTCTTC. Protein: CASSTRVAGYNEQFF.

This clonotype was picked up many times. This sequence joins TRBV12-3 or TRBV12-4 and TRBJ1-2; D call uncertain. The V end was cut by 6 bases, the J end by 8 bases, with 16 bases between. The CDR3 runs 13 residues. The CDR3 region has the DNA TGTGCCAGCAGCAACTATAGGGCCGGGGGCTACACCTTC. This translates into CASSNYRAGGYTF.

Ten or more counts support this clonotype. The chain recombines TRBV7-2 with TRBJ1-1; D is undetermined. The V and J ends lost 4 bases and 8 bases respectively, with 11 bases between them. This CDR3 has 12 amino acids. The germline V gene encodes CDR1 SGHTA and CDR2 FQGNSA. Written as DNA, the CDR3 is TGTGCCAGCAGCTCCGGGAGGCTAGAAGCTTTCTTT. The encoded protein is CASSSGRLEAFF.

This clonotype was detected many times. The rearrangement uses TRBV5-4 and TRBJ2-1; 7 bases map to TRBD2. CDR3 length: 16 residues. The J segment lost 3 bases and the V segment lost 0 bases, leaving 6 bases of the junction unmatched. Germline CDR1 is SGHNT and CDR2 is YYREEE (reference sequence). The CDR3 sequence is CASSLGSSGFYNEQFF. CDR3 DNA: TGTGCCAGCAGCTTGGGGTCTAGCGGTTTCTACAATGAGCAGTTCTTC.

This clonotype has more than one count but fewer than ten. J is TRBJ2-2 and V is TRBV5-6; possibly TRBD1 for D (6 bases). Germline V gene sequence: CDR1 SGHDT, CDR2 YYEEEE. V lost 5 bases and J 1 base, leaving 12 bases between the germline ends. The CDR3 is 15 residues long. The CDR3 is CASSFQGRNTGELFF. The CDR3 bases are TGTGCCAGCAGTTTTCAGGGGAGGAACACCGGGGAGCTGTTTTTT.

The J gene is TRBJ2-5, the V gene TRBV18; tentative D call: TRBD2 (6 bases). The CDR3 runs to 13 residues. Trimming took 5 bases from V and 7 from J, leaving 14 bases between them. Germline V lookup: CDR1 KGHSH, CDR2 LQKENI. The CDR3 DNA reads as TGTGCCAGCTCAACAGACGTCGGGGGGACCCAGTACTTC. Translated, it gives CASSTDVGGTQYF.

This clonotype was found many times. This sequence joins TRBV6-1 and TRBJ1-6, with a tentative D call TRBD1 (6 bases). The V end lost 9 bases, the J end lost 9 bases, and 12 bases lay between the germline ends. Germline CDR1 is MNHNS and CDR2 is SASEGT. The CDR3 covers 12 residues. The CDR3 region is CASEQGGSPLHF. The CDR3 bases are TGTGCCAGTGAACAGGGTGGTTCACCCCTCCACTTT.

The CDR3 sequence: CASSSQGGGLAYNEQFF. The CDR3 bases are TGTGCCAGTAGTTCCCAGGGAGGGGGACTAGCCTACAATGAGCAGTTCTTC. The chain joins TRBV19 to TRBJ2-1; the match to TRBD2 covers 8 bases. V gave up 5 bases and J gave up 2 bases; unmatched junction bases: 11. There are 17 residues in the CDR3. Germline values: CDR1 LNHDA, CDR2 SQIVND (reference sequence). Variable domain in full (rest from reference TRBV19 and TRBJ2-1): DGGITQSPKYLFRKEGQNVTLSCEQNLNHDAMYWYRQDPGQGLRLIYYSQIVNDFQKGDIAEGYSVSREKKESFPLTVTSAQKNPTAFYLCASSSQGGGLAYNEQFFGPGTRLTVL.

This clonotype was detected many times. The CDR3 sequence is CASRQVGRNTGELFF. CDR3 nucleotide sequence: TGTGCCAGCAGGCAAGTCGGACGGAACACCGGGGAGCTGTTTTTT. The genes are TRBV11-2 and TRBJ2-2; no clear D. The CDR3 runs 15 residues. Germline CDR1 and CDR2: SGHAT and FQNNGV. V shed 6 bases and J shed 1 base, with 12 bases lying between them. Full variable domain (missing parts from reference TRBV11-2 and TRBJ2-2): EAGVAQSPRYKIIEKRQSVAFWCNPISGHATLYWYQQILGQGPKLLIQFQNNGVVDDSQLPKDRFSAERLKGVDSTLKIQPAKLEDSAVYLCASRQVGRNTGELFFGEGSRLTVL.

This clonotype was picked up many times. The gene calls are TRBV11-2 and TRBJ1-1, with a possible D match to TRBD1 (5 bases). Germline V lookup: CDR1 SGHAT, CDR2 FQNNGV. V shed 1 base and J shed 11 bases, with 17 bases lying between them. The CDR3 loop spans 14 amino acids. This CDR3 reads CASSLGGQGGRAFF. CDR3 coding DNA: TGTGCCAGCAGCTTAGGAGGGCAGGGAGGGCGGGCTTTCTTT.

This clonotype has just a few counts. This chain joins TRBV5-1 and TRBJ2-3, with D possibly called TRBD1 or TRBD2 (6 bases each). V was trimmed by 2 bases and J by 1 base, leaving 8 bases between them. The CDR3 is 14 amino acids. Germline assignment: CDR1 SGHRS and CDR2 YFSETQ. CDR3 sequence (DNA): TGCGCCAGCAGCTTTGGGGGGCGCACAGATACGCAGTATTTT. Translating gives CASSFGGRTDTQYF.